The T cell receptor (beta chain) under discussion was sequenced for a study of response to subunit inactivated influenza vaccine. Study-level points and caveats: Authors proposed each seasonal influenza vaccination draws in few new T cells.

The germline V gene encodes CDR1 LGHNA and CDR2 YSLEER. The CDR3 length is 14 residues. Trimming took off 0 bases at V and 2 bases at J, with 5 bases between the two ends. As regards this clonotype: Its antigen is still unknown.

A single record per CDR3 protein comes from TCRdb applying MiXCR to the RT-PCR reads. The table lists around 200,000 distinct CDR3 sequences, approximately 14% of them singletons, with 20% to 30% in the top ten. The chain combines TRBV4-3 with TRBJ2-4; D unclear. The receptor was isolated from a man aged 50 to 59 who received an inactivated influenza vaccine. The source material was CD8+ T cells sorted from PBMCs, sampled roughly 5 days after vaccination. The CDR3 coding sequence is TGCGCCAGCAGCCAAGATTTTCCCAAAAACATTCAGTACTTC. Amino acid sequence: CASSQDFPKNIQYF.